This T cell receptor beta chain stems from a study of tumor and adjacent non-tumor tissue in lung cancer. No cell sorting was done before RNA was extracted from the tissue. The library came from three nested PCR rounds adapted from ARM-PCR protocols. TCRdb called the multiplex PCR reads again in MiXCR, with one record for every CDR3 protein. Of tens of thousands of distinct CDR3 sequences listed, 72% are singletons. Remarks on this clonotype: A much bigger clone sits one base away, suggesting this may be a read error. The missing conserved phenylalanine or tryptophan at the end of this CDR3 makes a read error likely.

The CDR3 contains 13 residues. Germline CDR1 is SNHLY and CDR2 is FYNNEI. Trimming stripped 6 bases from V and 3 bases from J, with 11 bases between. This rearrangement joins TRBV2 to TRBJ1-1, with D hard to call. The receptor's source is a woman in her 40s with non-small cell lung cancer. The sequenced sample was lung tumor tissue. CDR3 in DNA: TGTGCCAGCAGCAGTGAATTGGACACTGAAGCTTTCTTA. Protein product: CASSSELDTEAFL.